This T cell receptor beta chain was retrieved from a study of technical replicates of blood from several donors. The table came from immunoSEQ multiplex PCR; TCRdb's copy has only in-frame clones and leaves some out. Of 65,000 to 80,000 clones listed, over 95% are singletons. In germline, CDR1 is SQVTM, CDR2 ANQGSEA. The CDR3 covers 14 residues. The V gene end was trimmed by 4 bases and the J gene end by 4 bases; junction bases not matched to a gene: 4. The gene calls are TRBV29-1 and TRBJ2-7, with 13 bases matching TRBD2. The specimen sequenced was T cells isolated from PBMCs. This clonotype originated in a human donor in good health. DNA of the CDR3: TGCAGCGTTGCTGCGGGACTAGCGGGATACGAGCAGTACTTC. Protein: CSVAAGLAGYEQYF.